The source of this T cell receptor (beta chain) is a study of blood T cell repertoires in COVID-19. The protocol was immunoSEQ multiplex PCR, while the TCRdb copy is restricted to in-frame clones and leaves out a portion. The data show fewer than 85,000 clones, around 76% seen once. Looked up from germline, CDR1 is MGHRA and CDR2 is YSYEKL. This CDR3 has 15 amino acids. The ends lost 4 bases at V and 5 bases at J; junction bases unmatched: 8. The chain combines TRBV4-1 with TRBJ1-1, with 9 bases lining up with TRBD1. Sample: peripheral blood. This TCR was sampled from an elderly woman with active or convalescent COVID-19. CDR3 residues: CASSLKQGARTEAFF. CDR3 sequence (DNA): TGCGCCAGCAGCCTTAAACAGGGGGCCAGGACTGAAGCTTTCTTT.